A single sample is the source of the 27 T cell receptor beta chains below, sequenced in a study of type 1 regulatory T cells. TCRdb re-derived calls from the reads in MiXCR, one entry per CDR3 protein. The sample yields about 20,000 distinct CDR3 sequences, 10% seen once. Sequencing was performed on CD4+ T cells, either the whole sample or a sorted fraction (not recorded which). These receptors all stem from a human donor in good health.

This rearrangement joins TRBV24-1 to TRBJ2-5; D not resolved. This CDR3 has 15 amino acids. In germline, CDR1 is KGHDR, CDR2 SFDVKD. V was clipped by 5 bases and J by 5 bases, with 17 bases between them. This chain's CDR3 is CATSVPLVIGETQYF. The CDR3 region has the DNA TGTGCCACCAGTGTCCCGCTGGTCATTGGGGAGACCCAGTACTTC.

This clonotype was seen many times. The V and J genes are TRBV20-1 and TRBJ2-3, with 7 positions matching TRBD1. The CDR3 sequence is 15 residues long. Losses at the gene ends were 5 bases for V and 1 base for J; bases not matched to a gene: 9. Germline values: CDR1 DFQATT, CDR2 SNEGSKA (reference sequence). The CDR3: CSAPNPGQRTDTQYF. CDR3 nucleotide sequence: TGCAGTGCTCCAAATCCGGGACAGCGCACAGATACGCAGTATTTT.

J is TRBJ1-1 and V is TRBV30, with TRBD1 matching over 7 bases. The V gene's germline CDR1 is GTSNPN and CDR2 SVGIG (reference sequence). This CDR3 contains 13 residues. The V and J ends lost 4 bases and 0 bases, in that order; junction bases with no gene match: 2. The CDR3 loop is CAWTTGMNTEAFF. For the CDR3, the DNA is TGTGCCTGGACGACAGGGATGAACACTGAAGCTTTCTTT.

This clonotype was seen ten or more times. The CDR3 reads CASSFQGTYNEQFF. CDR3 DNA: TGTGCCAGCAGTTTCCAGGGTACCTACAATGAGCAGTTCTTC. This sequence joins TRBV12-3 or TRBV12-4 and TRBJ2-1; tentative D call: TRBD1 (5 bases). CDR3 length equals 14 residues. The V end lost 3 bases, the J end lost 2 bases, and 8 bases lay between the germline ends.

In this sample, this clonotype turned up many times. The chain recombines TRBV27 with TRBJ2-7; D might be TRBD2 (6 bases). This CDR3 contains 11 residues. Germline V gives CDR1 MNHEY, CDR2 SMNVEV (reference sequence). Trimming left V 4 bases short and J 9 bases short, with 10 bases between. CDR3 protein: CASSSGSGQYF. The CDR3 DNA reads TGTGCCAGCAGTTCCGGGAGTGGGCAGTACTTC.

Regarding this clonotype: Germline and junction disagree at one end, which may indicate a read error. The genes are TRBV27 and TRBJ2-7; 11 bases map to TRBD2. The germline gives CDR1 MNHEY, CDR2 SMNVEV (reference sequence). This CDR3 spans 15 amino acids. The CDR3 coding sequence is TGTGTCAGCAGAATACTAGCGGGAGTCTCCTACGAGCAGTACTTC. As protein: CVSRILAGVSYEQYF.

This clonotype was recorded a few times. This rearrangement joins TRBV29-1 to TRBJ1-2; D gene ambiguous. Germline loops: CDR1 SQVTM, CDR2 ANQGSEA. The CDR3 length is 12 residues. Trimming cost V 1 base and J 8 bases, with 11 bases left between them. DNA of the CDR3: TGCAGCGTTGAAGGAGGGAGGAGAGGCTACACCTTC. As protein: CSVEGGRRGYTF.

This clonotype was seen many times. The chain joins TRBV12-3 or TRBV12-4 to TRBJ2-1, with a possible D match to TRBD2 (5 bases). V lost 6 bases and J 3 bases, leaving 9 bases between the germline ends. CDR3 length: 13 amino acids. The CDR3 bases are TGTGCCAGCAGCTACGGGATCTACAATGAGCAGTTCTTC. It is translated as CASSYGIYNEQFF.

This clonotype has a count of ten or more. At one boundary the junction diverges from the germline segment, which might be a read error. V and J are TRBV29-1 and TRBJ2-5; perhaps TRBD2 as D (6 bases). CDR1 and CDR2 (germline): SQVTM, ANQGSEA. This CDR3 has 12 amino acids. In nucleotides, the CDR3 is TGCAGCGTTGAAGATCCAGGAGCGGGCGGGGTCTTC. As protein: CSVEDPGAGGVF.

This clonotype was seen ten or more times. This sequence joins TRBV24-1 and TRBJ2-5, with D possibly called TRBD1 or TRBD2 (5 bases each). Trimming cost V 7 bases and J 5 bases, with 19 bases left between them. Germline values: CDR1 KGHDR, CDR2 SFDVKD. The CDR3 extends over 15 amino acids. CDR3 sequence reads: CATSAAGTKGETQYF. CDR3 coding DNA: TGTGCCACCAGCGCCGCGGGCACCAAGGGGGAGACCCAGTACTTC.

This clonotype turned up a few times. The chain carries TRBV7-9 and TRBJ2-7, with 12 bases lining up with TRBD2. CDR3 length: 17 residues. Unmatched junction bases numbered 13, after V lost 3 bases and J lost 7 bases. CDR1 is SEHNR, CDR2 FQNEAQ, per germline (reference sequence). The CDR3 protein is CASSLSGTSGPLGEQYF. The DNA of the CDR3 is TGTGCCAGCAGCTTGTCCGGGACTAGCGGGCCCCTGGGGGAGCAGTACTTC.

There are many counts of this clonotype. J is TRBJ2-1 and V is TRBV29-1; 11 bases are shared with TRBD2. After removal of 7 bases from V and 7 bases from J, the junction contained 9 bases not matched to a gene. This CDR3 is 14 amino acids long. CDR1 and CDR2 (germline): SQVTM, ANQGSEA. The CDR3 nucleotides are TGCAGCGGAAATGTAGCGGGAGGGTTGAATGAGCAGTTCTTC. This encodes CSGNVAGGLNEQFF.

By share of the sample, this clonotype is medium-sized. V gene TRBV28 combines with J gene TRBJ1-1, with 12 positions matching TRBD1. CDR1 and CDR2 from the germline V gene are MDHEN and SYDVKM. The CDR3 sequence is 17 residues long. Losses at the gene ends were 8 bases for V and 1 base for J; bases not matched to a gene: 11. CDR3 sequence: CASPTAGTGGGNTEAFF. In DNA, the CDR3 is TGTGCCAGCCCAACCGCCGGGACAGGGGGCGGGAACACTGAAGCTTTCTTT.

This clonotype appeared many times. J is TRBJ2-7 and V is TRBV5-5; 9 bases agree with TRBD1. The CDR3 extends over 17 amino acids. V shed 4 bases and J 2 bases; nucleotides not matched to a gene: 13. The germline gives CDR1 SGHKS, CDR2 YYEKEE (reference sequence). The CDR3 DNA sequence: TGTGCCAGCAGCCCGGGACAGGGCCTCCCCCCGGCCTACGAGCAGTACTTC. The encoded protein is CASSPGQGLPPAYEQYF.

The CDR3 reads CASSLADEQYF. The CDR3 coding sequence is TGTGCCAGCAGCTTAGCAGACGAGCAGTACTTC. V is TRBV11-1 and J is TRBJ2-7; D is unresolved. The CDR3 is made up of 11 amino acids. Germline CDR1 is SGHAT and CDR2 is FQDESV (reference sequence). V gave up 0 bases and J gave up 5 bases, with 2 bases separating them.

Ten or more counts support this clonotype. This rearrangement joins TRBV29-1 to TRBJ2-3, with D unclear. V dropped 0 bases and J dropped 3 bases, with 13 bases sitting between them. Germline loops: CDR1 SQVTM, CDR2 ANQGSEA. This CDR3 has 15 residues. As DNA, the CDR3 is TGCAGCGTTGAAGATCTCGCTCGGATTACAGATACGCAGTATTTT. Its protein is CSVEDLARITDTQYF.

The DNA of the CDR3 is TGCAGCGTTCGACTAGCAGGGGAGCAGTTCTTC. Translated: CSVRLAGEQFF. This chain joins TRBV29-1 and TRBJ2-1, with 7 bases lining up with TRBD2. Per germline, CDR1 SQVTM and CDR2 ANQGSEA. After removal of 5 bases from V and 10 bases from J, the junction contained 5 bases not matched to a gene. CDR3 length: 11 amino acids.

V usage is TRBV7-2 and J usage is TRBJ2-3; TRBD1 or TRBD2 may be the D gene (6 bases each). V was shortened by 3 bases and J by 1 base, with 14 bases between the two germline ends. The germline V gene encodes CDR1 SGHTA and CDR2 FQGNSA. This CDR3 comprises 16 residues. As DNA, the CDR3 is TGTGCCAGCAGCTTCAAAGGGGGGACGGGCACAGATACGCAGTATTTT. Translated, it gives CASSFKGGTGTDTQYF. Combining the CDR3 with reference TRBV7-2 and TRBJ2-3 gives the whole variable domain GAGVSQSPSNKVTEKGKDVELRCDPISGHTALYWYRQSLGQGLEFLIYFQGNSAPDKSGLPSDRFSAERTGGSVSTLTIQRTQQEDSAVYLCASSFKGGTGTDTQYFGPGTRLTVL.

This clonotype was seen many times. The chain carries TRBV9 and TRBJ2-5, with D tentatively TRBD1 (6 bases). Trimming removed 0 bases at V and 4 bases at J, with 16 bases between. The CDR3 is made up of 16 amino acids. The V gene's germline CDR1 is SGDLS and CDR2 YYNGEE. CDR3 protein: CASSVGPRVGGETQYF. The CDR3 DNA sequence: TGTGCCAGCAGCGTAGGACCCAGGGTAGGGGGAGAGACCCAGTACTTC.

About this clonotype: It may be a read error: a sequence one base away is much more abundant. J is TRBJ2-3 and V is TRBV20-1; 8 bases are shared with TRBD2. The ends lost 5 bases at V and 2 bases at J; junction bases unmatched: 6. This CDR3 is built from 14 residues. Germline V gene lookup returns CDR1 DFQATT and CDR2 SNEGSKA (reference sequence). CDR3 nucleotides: TGCAGTGCTGTGGGGCGGGGGGTCACAGATACGCAGTATTTT. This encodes CSAVGRGVTDTQYF.

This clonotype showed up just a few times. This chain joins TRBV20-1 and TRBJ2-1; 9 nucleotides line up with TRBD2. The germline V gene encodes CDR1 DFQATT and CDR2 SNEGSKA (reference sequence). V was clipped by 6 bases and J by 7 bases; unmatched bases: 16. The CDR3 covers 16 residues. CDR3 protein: CSALLGLATLTNEQFF. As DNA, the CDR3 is TGCAGTGCCTTACTCGGACTAGCGACTTTGACGAATGAGCAGTTCTTC.

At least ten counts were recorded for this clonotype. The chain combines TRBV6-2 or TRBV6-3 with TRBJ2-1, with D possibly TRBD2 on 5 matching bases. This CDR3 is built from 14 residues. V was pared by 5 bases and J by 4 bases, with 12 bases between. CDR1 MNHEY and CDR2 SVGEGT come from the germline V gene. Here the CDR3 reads CASSGLAGYNEQFF. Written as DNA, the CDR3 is TGTGCCAGCAGTGGGCTAGCCGGGTACAATGAGCAGTTCTTC.

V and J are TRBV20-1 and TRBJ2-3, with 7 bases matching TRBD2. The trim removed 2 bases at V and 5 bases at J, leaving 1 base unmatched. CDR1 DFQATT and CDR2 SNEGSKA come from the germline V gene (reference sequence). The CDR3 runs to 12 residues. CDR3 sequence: CSARSGGDTQYF. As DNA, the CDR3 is TGCAGTGCTAGATCGGGGGGAGATACGCAGTATTTT.

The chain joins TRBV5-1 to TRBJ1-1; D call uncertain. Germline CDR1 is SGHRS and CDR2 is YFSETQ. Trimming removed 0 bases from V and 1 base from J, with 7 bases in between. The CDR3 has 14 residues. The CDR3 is CASSLDPGNTEAFF. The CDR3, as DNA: TGCGCCAGCAGCTTGGATCCTGGGAACACTGAAGCTTTCTTT.

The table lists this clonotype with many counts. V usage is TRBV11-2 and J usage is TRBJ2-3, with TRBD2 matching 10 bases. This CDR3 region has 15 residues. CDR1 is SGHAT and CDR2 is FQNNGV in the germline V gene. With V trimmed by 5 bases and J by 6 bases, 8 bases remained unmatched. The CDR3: CASSRPSGSPDTQYF. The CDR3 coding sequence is TGTGCCAGCAGCCGTCCTAGCGGGAGTCCCGATACGCAGTATTTT. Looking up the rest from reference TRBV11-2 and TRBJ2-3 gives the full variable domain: EAGVAQSPRYKIIEKRQSVAFWCNPISGHATLYWYQQILGQGPKLLIQFQNNGVVDDSQLPKDRFSAERLKGVDSTLKIQPAKLEDSAVYLCASSRPSGSPDTQYFGPGTRLTVL.

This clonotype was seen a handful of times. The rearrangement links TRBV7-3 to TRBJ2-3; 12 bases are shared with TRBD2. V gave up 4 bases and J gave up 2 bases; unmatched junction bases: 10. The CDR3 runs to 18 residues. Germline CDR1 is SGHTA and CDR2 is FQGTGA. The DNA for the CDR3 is TGTGCCAGCAGCTCCTCGGGACTAGCGGGTGGGGCCACAGATACGCAGTATTTT. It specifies CASSSSGLAGGATDTQYF.

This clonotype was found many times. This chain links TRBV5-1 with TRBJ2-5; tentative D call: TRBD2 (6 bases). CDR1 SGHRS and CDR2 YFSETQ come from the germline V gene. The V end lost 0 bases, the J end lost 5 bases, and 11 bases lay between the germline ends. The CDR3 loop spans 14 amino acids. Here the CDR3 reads CASSLASSGETQYF. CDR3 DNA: TGCGCCAGCAGCTTGGCCAGTAGCGGCGAGACCCAGTACTTC.